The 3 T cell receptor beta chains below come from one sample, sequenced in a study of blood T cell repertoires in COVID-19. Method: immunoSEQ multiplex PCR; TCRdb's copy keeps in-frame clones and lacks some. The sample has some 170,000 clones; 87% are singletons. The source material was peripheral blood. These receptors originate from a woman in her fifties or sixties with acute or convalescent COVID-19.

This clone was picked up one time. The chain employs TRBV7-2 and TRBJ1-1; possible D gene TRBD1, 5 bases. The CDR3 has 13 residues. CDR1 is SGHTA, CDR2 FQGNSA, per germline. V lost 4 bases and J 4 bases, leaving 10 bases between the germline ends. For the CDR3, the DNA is TGTGCCAGCAGCTCTCAGGGTACCACTGAAGCTTTCTTT. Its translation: CASSSQGTTEAFF.

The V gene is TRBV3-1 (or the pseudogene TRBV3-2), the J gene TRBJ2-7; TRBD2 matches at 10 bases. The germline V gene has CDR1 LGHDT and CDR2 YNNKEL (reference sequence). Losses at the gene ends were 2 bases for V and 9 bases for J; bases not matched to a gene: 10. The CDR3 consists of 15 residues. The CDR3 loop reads CASSQSRLAGGGQYF. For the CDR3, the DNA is TGTGCCAGCAGCCAATCGAGACTAGCGGGTGGAGGGCAGTACTTC.

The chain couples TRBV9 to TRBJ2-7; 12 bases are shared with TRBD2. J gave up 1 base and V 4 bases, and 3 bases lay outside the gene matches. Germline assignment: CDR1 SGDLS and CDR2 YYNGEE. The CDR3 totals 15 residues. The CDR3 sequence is CASSLTSGGSYEQYF. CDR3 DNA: TGTGCCAGCAGCCTTACTAGCGGGGGGTCCTACGAGCAGTACTTC.